Listed below are T cell receptor beta chains from one sample, sequenced in a study of CD8 T cells in ankylosing spondylitis. MiXCR, run by TCRdb on the 5' RACE reads, gives a single entry per CDR3 protein. This repertoire shows 350,000 or so distinct CDR3 sequences, 8% found once; its top ten account for more than 14%. Source material: blood, either unsorted or a sorted T cell fraction (not recorded which). Receptors originate from a male donor with ankylosing spondylitis. Both conserved end residues are trimmed from each CDR3.

v_gene,j_gene,CDR3aa
TRBV27,TRBJ2-1,ASSLSLLLAGAYNEQF
TRBV19,TRBJ1-6,ASSIGKWEYSPLH
TRBV2,TRBJ1-5,ASGRDGLNQPQH
TRBV28,TRBJ2-1,ASSPDWRGVSYNEQF
TRBV7-2,TRBJ2-7,ASSLDIAGVGYEQY
TRBV5-1,TRBJ2-1,ASSSGGSGRNEQF
TRBV10-3,TRBJ1-2,AISRPGLGTDYGYT
TRBV12-3/TRBV12-4,TRBJ1-5,ASSRRQAGNQPQH
TRBV20-1,TRBJ2-3,SASRSLAGTDSTDTQY
TRBV14,TRBJ1-2,ASSQNRGNGYT
TRBV12-3/TRBV12-4,TRBJ2-5,ATGRGTQETQY
TRBV5-6,TRBJ2-7,ASSLLTRPYEQY
TRBV5-1,TRBJ2-3,ASSLVGQPTDTQY
TRBV7-9,TRBJ1-4,ASTTPGYAGGYEKLF
TRBV4-1,TRBJ2-4,ASSQPGQKNIQY
TRBV5-1,TRBJ2-7,ASSDGTGASYEQY
TRBV4-2,TRBJ2-1,ASSQVGWNEQF
TRBV4-1,TRBJ1-3,ASSHRTAGNTIY
TRBV11-2,TRBJ2-1,ASSRRGERNLGDEQF
TRBV4-2,TRBJ2-3,ASTKVATTDTQY
TRBV7-9,TRBJ2-1,ASSLNFNEQF
TRBV7-2,TRBJ2-7,ASSLVGDKNYEQY
TRBV11-3,TRBJ2-1,ASSLGTVHNEQF
TRBV11-2,TRBJ2-1,ASSSPSKREGRKYNEQF
TRBV29-1,TRBJ2-2,SVAEGTVDTGELF
TRBV9,TRBJ2-2,ASSPRERPNTGELF
TRBV6-5,TRBJ2-3,ASSYSRSSGSDTQY
TRBV20-1,TRBJ2-7,SARGGLAGEPEQY
TRBV3-1,TRBJ2-5,ASSHEETQY
TRBV7-2,TRBJ2-5,ASSLGINLETQY
TRBV29-1,TRBJ2-6,SAGGSGANVLT
TRBV27,TRBJ2-7,ASSTSAARSYEQY
TRBV15,TRBJ2-7,AAGQTFGEQY
TRBV28,TRBJ2-7,ASSPPGVYEQY
TRBV28,TRBJ1-5,ASIRGDRGYQPQH
TRBV11-3,TRBJ1-1,ASSPFRGGDTEAF
TRBV5-1,TRBJ2-1,ASSPGTSGNLDEQF
TRBV29-1,TRBJ1-5,SISQGTGNQPQH
TRBV18,TRBJ2-4,ASSPEFRGRENIQY
TRBV19,TRBJ1-5,ASSIEGGDQPQH